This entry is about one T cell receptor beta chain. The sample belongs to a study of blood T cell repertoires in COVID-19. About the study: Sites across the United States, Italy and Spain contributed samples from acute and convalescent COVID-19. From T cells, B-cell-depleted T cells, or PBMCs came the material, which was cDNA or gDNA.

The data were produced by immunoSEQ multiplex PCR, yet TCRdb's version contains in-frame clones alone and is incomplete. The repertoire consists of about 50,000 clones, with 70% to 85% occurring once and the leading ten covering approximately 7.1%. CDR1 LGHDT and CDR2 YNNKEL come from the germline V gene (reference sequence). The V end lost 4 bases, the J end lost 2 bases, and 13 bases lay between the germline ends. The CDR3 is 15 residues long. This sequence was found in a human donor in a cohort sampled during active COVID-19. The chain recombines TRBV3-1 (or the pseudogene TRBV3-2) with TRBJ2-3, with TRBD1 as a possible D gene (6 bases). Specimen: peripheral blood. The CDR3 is CASSPPDRYTDTQYF. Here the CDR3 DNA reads TGTGCCAGCAGCCCCCCGGACAGATACACAGATACGCAGTATTTT.